Listed below are T cell receptor beta chains from one sample, sequenced in a study of blood T cells in healthy people across ages. Each CDR3 protein gets one entry after TCRdb re-called the 5' RACE reads with MiXCR. The sample has approximately 800,000 distinct CDR3 sequences, 30% to 45% seen once; the top ten hold 10% to 15%. The material sequenced was blood. Receptors were obtained from a man in his late teens or twenties in good health. The CDR3 runs from the conserved cysteine through the conserved F or W. Fields, in order: V gene, D gene, J gene, clone size, CDR3 DNA, CDR3 protein. A D gene is named only where the DNA matches it firmly. A clone size is listed for some rows: how often the clone was seen (once, few, many), or a class if it is expanded.

V: TRBV7-3
D: TRBD1
J: TRBJ2-1
size: many
DNA: TGTGCCAGCAGCACCAAACCGGGACAGGGTGTATACAATGAGCAGTTCTTC
CDR3: CASSTKPGQGVYNEQFF

V: TRBV20-1
D: -
J: TRBJ2-7
size: many
DNA: TGCAGTGCTAGAGACGGGACTCTCAGCTCCTACGAGCAGTACTTC
CDR3: CSARDGTLSSYEQYF

V: TRBV20-1
D: -
J: TRBJ1-1
size: few
DNA: TGCAGTGCCCGACCTGTGGGTACTGAAGCTTTCTTT
CDR3: CSARPVGTEAFF

V: TRBV12-3/TRBV12-4
D: -
J: TRBJ2-7
size: -
DNA: TGTGCCAGCAGTTCTGGAGGCGGCAGGGGAGGGTACGAGCAGTACTTC
CDR3: CASSSGGGRGGYEQYF

V: TRBV12-5
D: TRBD2
J: TRBJ2-1
size: few
DNA: TGTGCTAGTGGAGAGCGGGGGGGAAACAATGAGCAGTTCTTC
CDR3: CASGERGGNNEQFF

V: TRBV10-3
D: -
J: TRBJ2-7
size: few
DNA: TGTGCCATCAGTGAGTCACGGGACGACTACGAGCAGTACTTC
CDR3: CAISESRDDYEQYF

V: TRBV12-3/TRBV12-4
D: TRBD2
J: TRBJ2-1
size: many
DNA: TGTGCCAGCAGTTCGGGACTAGGGAACAATGAGCAGTTCTTC
CDR3: CASSSGLGNNEQFF

V: TRBV6-2/TRBV6-3
D: -
J: TRBJ1-2
size: -
DNA: TGTGCCAGCAGTTACGAGGCAGGCAGATATGGCTACACCTTC
CDR3: CASSYEAGRYGYTF

V: TRBV6-5
D: -
J: TRBJ2-5
size: few
DNA: TGTGCCAGCAGGCCCTCGACAGTCCAAGAGACCCAGTACTTC
CDR3: CASRPSTVQETQYF

V: TRBV12-3/TRBV12-4
D: -
J: TRBJ1-1
size: few
DNA: TGTGCCAGCAGTTTAGCGGGATGGGGCTCGAACACTGAAGCTTTCTTT
CDR3: CASSLAGWGSNTEAFF

V: TRBV5-1
D: -
J: TRBJ2-7
size: -
DNA: TGCGCCAGCAGCTCCCGGGGGTCTCTCTACAATGAGCAGTACTTC
CDR3: CASSSRGSLYNEQYF

V: TRBV3-1
D: TRBD1
J: TRBJ1-5
size: -
DNA: TGTGCCAGCAGCCAAGATGTAGGGACAGGGGATCTCCACAATCAGCCCCAGCATTTT
CDR3: CASSQDVGTGDLHNQPQHF

V: TRBV7-3
D: TRBD1
J: TRBJ2-5
size: -
DNA: TGTGCCAGCAGCTCCACGACAGGGAACAATGAGCAGTACTTC
CDR3: CASSSTTGNNEQYF

V: TRBV5-6
D: -
J: TRBJ2-1
size: -
DNA: TGTGCCAGCAGCTCAGATGAGGAGCAGTTCTTC
CDR3: CASSSDEEQFF

V: TRBV4-2
D: -
J: TRBJ1-4
size: -
DNA: TGTGCCAGCAGCCAAACGACAGGTCGAGAAAAACTGTTTTTT
CDR3: CASSQTTGREKLFF

V: TRBV2
D: -
J: TRBJ2-5
size: -
DNA: TGTGCCAGCAGCGCAGGTTTAGTTAAAGAGACCCAGTACTTC
CDR3: CASSAGLVKETQYF

V: TRBV4-3
D: -
J: TRBJ1-2
size: many
DNA: TGCGCCAGCAGCCAAGATTTCGCCCCAGGGAGCGCCTATGGCTACACCTTC
CDR3: CASSQDFAPGSAYGYTF

V: TRBV18
D: -
J: TRBJ2-7
size: -
DNA: TGTGCCAGCTCACCAAGAAGGGAGTACGAGCAGTACTTC
CDR3: CASSPRREYEQYF

V: TRBV20-1
D: TRBD1
J: TRBJ2-2
size: -
DNA: TGCAGTGCTAGCAAGGACAGGGGCCGGGAGCTGTTTTTT
CDR3: CSASKDRGRELFF

V: TRBV27
D: TRBD2
J: TRBJ2-3
size: few
DNA: TGTGCCAGCAGTTTTGCCCGGGGGGGAATGGCAGATACGCAGTATTTT
CDR3: CASSFARGGMADTQYF

V: TRBV4-2
D: -
J: TRBJ2-6
size: -
DNA: TGTGCCAGTAGCCAAGATCTCAACTCTGGGGCCAACGTCCTGACTTTC
CDR3: CASSQDLNSGANVLTF

V: TRBV7-2
D: TRBD1
J: TRBJ2-7
size: -
DNA: TGTGCCAGCAGCCCTGGGACAGGTGTCTTGTTAGAGCAGTACTTC
CDR3: CASSPGTGVLLEQYF

V: TRBV20-1
D: TRBD2
J: TRBJ2-1
size: few
DNA: TGCAGTAGCATGGGGGGGGCCTACAATGAGCAGTTCTTC
CDR3: CSSMGGAYNEQFF

V: TRBV6-6
D: -
J: TRBJ1-1
size: -
DNA: TGTGCCAGCACCAAAATGGCACGGGGGGCTTTCTTT
CDR3: CASTKMARGAFF

V: TRBV2
D: -
J: TRBJ1-2
size: -
DNA: TGTGCCAGCAGGGAGGGGACCTATGGCTACACCTTC
CDR3: CASREGTYGYTF

V: TRBV4-1
D: -
J: TRBJ2-3
size: -
DNA: TGCGCCAGCAGCCAACGGGACTTCGGTAGCCTAAACGTGAGGATTGCTAGCACAGATACGCAGTATTTT
CDR3: CASSQRDFGSLNVRIASTDTQYF

V: TRBV7-2
D: -
J: TRBJ2-2
size: -
DNA: TGTGCCAGCAGCGCGGCTCAGGATTACACCGGGGAGCTGTTTTTT
CDR3: CASSAAQDYTGELFF

V: TRBV20-1
D: -
J: TRBJ2-1
size: -
DNA: TGCAGTGCTAGAGATGTGAGAGCGGTTGACAATGAGCAGTTCTTC
CDR3: CSARDVRAVDNEQFF

V: TRBV20-1
D: TRBD2
J: TRBJ2-1
size: many
DNA: TGCAGTGCTCGGAGACTAGCGGGGAGCCACAATGAGCAGTTCTTC
CDR3: CSARRLAGSHNEQFF

V: TRBV20-1
D: -
J: TRBJ2-1
size: few
DNA: TGCAGTGCTGAGGGTCGGGAGAGGGAGCAGTTCTTC
CDR3: CSAEGREREQFF

V: TRBV9
D: -
J: TRBJ2-1
size: few
DNA: TGTGCCAGCAGCGGCCAAGAGACCCAGTTCTTC
CDR3: CASSGQETQFF

V: TRBV4-3
D: TRBD1
J: TRBJ2-7
size: few
DNA: TGCGCCAGCAGCCAAGGGACAGGGCCGTCCTACGAGCAGTACTTC
CDR3: CASSQGTGPSYEQYF

V: TRBV7-9
D: -
J: TRBJ1-5
size: -
DNA: TGTGCCAGCAGCCCCGGGAGCTTCGGTCAGCCCCAGCATTTT
CDR3: CASSPGSFGQPQHF

V: TRBV9
D: -
J: TRBJ1-3
size: few
DNA: TGTGCCAGCAGCGTAGAGGGCTCTGGAAACACCATATATTTT
CDR3: CASSVEGSGNTIYF

V: TRBV3-1
D: -
J: TRBJ2-5
size: many
DNA: TGTGCCAGCAGCCAAGGGACCAGGAGAGAGACCCAGTACTTC
CDR3: CASSQGTRRETQYF

V: TRBV27
D: -
J: TRBJ1-6
size: few
DNA: TGTGCCAGCAGTTTTCTTGGTATGGGGGGGCCGAATTCACCCCTCCACTTT
CDR3: CASSFLGMGGPNSPLHF

V: TRBV20-1
D: -
J: TRBJ1-2
size: many
DNA: TGCAGTGCTAGCCACCCTGGGGTTGGCTATGGCTACACCTTC
CDR3: CSASHPGVGYGYTF

V: TRBV12-3/TRBV12-4
D: -
J: TRBJ1-1
size: few
DNA: TGTGCCAGCAGTTTAGTAACGTCTCACACTGAAGCTTTCTTT
CDR3: CASSLVTSHTEAFF

V: TRBV20-1
D: TRBD1
J: TRBJ1-2
size: many
DNA: TGCAGTGCCAAACAGGGGGCAAGTGGCTACACCTTC
CDR3: CSAKQGASGYTF